The TCR beta chain under discussion was sequenced for a study of blood T cell repertoires in COVID-19. Study at large: The origin of the acute and convalescent COVID-19 samples was the United States, Italy and Spain.

The assay was immunoSEQ multiplex PCR, and TCRdb's table has in-frame clones only and misses some. Seen here are some 490,000 clones, approximately 83% observed once, and the top ten hold 3.2%. The germline CDR1 and CDR2 sequences are MDHEN and SYDVKM. The CDR3 has 12 amino acids. Trimming pared 8 bases from V and 7 bases from J, leaving 14 bases between. The chain has TRBV28 and TRBJ2-5, with a possible D match to TRBD1 (6 bases). Sequenced material: peripheral blood. This clonotype originated in a human donor in a cohort sampled during active COVID-19. CDR3 amino acids: CASGGQGGTQYF. In DNA form, the CDR3 reads TGTGCCAGCGGGGGACAAGGAGGGACCCAGTACTTC.